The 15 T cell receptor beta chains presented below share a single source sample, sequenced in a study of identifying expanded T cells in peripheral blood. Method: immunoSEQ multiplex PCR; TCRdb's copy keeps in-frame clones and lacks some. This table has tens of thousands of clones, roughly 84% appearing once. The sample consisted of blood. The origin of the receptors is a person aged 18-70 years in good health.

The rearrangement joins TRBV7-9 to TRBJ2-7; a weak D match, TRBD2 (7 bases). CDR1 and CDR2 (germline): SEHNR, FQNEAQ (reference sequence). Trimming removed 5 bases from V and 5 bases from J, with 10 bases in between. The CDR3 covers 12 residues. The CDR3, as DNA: TGTGCCAGCAGCCCGGGGGGCCACGAGCAGTACTTC. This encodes CASSPGGHEQYF.

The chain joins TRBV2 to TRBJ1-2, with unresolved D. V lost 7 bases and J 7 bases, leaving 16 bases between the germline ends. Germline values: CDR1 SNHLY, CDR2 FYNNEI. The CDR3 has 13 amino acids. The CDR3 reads CASTGTPAGGYTF. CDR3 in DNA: TGTGCCAGCACGGGAACCCCCGCGGGTGGCTACACCTTC.

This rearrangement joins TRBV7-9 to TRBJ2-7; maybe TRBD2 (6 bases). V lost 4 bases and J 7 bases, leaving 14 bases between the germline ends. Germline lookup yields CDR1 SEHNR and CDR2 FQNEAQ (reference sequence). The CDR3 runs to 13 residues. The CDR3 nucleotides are TGTGCCAGCAGCTGCTGCGGGGTAGGGGAGCAGTACTTC. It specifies CASSCCGVGEQYF.

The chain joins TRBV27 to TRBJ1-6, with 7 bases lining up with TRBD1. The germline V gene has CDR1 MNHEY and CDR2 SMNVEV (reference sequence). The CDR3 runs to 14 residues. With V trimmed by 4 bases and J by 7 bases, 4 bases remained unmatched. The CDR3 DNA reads TGTGCCAGCAGTTCATACAGGGGCAATTCACCCCTCCACTTT. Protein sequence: CASSSYRGNSPLHF.

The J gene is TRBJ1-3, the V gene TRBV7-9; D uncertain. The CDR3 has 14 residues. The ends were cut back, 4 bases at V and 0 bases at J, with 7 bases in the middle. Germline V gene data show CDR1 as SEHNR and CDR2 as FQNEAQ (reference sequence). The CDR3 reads CASSSFVSGNTIYF. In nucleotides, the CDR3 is TGTGCCAGCAGCTCGTTCGTCTCTGGAAACACCATATATTTT.

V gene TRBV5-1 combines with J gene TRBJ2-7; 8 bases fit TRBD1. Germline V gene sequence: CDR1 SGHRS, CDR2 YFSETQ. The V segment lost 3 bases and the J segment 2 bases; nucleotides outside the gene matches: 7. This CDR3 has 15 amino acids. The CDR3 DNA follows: TGCGCCAGCAGCTCGGCCGGGACAGGTACCTACGAGCAGTACTTC. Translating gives CASSSAGTGTYEQYF.

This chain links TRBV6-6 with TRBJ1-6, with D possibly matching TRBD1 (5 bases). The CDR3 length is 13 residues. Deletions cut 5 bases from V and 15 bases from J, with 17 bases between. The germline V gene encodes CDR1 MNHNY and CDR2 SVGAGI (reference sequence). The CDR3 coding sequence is TGTGCCAGCAGTCCCGGGACGGTTCAAGGCCTCCACTTT. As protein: CASSPGTVQGLHF.

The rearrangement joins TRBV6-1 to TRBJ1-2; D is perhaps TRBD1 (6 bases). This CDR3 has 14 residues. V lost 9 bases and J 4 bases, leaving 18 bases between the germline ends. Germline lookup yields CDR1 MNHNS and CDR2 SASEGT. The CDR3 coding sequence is TGTGCCAGTAGGAGGGACACTAACGTCTATGGCTACACCTTC. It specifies CASRRDTNVYGYTF.

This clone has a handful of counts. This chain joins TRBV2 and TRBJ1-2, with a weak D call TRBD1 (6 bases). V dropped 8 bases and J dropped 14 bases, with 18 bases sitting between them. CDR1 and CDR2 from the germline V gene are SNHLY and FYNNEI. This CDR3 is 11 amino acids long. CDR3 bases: TGTGCCAGCGGAAGCCAGGGGCACAGGACCTTC. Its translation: CASGSQGHRTF.

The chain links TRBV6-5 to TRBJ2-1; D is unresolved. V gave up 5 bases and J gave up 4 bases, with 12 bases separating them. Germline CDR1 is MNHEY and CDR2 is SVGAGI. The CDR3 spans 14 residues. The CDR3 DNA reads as TGTGCCAGCAGTCTGCCGGGTTGGTACAATGAGCAGTTCTTC. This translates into CASSLPGWYNEQFF.

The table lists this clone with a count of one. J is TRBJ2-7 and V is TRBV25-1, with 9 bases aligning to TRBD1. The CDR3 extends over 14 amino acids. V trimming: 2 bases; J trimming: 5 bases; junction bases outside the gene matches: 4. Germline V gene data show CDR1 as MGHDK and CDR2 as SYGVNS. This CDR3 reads CASSELGQGHEQYF. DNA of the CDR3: TGTGCCAGCAGTGAACTGGGACAGGGTCACGAGCAGTACTTC.

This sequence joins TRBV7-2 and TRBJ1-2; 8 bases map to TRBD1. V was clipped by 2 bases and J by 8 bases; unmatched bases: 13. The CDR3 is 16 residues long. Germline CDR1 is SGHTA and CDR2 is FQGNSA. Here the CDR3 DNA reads TGTGCCAGCAGCTTATCGTCCCCCGGGACAGGCAGCGGCTACACCTTC. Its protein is CASSLSSPGTGSGYTF.

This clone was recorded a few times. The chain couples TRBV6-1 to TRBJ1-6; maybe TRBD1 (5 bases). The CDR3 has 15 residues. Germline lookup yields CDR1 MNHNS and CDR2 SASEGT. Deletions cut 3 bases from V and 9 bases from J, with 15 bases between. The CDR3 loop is CASSDPQRGVSPLHF. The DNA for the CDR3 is TGTGCCAGCAGTGATCCCCAACGGGGGGTTTCACCCCTCCACTTT.

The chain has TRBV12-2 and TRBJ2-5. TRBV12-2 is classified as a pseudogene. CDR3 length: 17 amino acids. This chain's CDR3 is CASRFSRVRGVQETQYF. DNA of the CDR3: TGTGCAAGTCGCTTTTCCCGTGTGAGGGGGGTACAAGAGACCCAGTACTTC.

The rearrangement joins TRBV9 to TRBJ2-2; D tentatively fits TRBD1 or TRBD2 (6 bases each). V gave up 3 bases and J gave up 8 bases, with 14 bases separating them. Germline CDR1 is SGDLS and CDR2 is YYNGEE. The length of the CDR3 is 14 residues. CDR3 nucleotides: TGTGCCAGCAGCGGGAGGGGGAGTAGAGGGGAGCTGTTTTTT. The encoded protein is CASSGRGSRGELFF. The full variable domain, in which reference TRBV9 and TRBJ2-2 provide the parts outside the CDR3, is DSGVTQTPKHLITATGQRVTLRCSPRSGDLSVYWYQQSLDQGLQFLIQYYNGEERAKGNILERFSAQQFPDLHSELNLSSLELGDSALYFCASSGRGSRGELFFGEGSRLTVL.